This T cell receptor beta chain was documented in a study of metastatic and nonmetastatic thyroid tumors. The wider study: Repertoires from malignant and benign thyroid patients were compared across blood and tumor or nodule tissue.

Every patient underwent thyroid surgery untreated. Between the trimmed V and J ends, which lost 3 bases and 6 bases, there was a span of 10 bases. Germline V gives CDR1 SGHRS, CDR2 YFSETQ. CDR3 length: 13 residues. TCRdb re-analyzed the PCR reads using MiXCR. Here the sample spans under 50,000 clones, approximately 20% being singletons. Turning to this clone: Antigen: not known.

The study's findings and limits: Malignant tumors reportedly showed significantly higher TCR beta diversity than benign nodules in both blood and tumor.

The chain employs TRBV5-1 and TRBJ2-1; D is uncertain. Sequencing used blood. This receptor was identified in a male donor with papillary thyroid cancer or a benign thyroid nodule (not recorded which). Some clones in this sample may be carry-over from other donors' samples. In DNA form, the CDR3 reads TGCGCCAGCAGCTCACAAGTGATCAATGAGCAGTTCTTC. Its protein product is CASSSQVINEQFF.